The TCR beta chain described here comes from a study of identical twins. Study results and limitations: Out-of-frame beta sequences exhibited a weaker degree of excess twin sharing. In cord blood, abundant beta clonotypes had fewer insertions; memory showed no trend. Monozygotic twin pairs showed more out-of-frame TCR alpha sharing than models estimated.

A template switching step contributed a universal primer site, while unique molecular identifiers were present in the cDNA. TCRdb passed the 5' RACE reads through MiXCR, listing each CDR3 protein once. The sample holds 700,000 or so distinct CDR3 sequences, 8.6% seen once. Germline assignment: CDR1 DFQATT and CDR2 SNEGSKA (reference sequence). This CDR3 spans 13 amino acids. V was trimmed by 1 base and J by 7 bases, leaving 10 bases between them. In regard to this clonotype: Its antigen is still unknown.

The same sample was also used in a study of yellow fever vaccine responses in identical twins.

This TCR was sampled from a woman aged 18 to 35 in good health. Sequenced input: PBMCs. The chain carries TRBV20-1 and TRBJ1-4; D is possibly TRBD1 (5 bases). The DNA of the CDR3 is TGCAGTGCTAGAGTCAGGGATCTTGAAAAACTGTTTTTT. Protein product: CSARVRDLEKLFF.